Sequencing of this TCR beta chain was carried out in a study of beta chain features in type 1 diabetes. Study conclusions and caveats: In type 1 diabetes patients, VDJ junctions had fewer insertions; deletions at these junctions were more frequent.

Expressed TCRB transcripts were sequenced after all isolated RNA was converted to cDNA. Clones were read by immunoSEQ multiplex PCR, and TCRdb kept only the in-frame ones, dropping some. The table lists roughly 60,000 clones, about three fifths of them singletons. The germline V gene encodes CDR1 WSHSY and CDR2 SAAADI. This CDR3 region has 15 residues. Losses at the gene ends were 3 bases for V and 4 bases for J; bases not matched to a gene: 8. As concerns this clone: Its antigen is undetermined.

The origin of this receptor is a woman younger than 30 in good health. Sequences were obtained from Tregs from blood. V is TRBV10-2 and J is TRBJ2-7; 8 bases line up with TRBD2. CDR3 in DNA: TGCGCCAGCAGTGATAGACTAGCGAGCATTTACGAGCAGTACTTC. Translating it yields CASSDRLASIYEQYF.